This T cell receptor (beta chain) appears in the sequencing data of a study of T cells after yellow fever vaccination. Findings and limits, study-wide: A large majority of primary-vaccination clones showed up again after the booster (approximately 95% CD4, around 85% CD8). A minor fraction of clonotypes spanned both CD4 and CD8 compartments.

V lost 5 bases and J lost 11, with 16 bases in between. The CDR3 length is 13 residues. Production of TCR cDNA was by 5'RACE template switching, which also added a universal primer site and UMIs. TCRdb processed the 5' RACE reads anew with MiXCR; each CDR3 protein has one entry. The sample shows some 600,000 distinct CDR3 sequences, around an eighth of them seen only once. Turning to this clonotype: Its antigen remains unidentified.

The sequence was obtained from a man in his thirties or forties who received the YFV17D yellow fever vaccine. The specimen comprised PBMCs, sampled on the day of the yellow fever booster vaccination. The genes are TRBV12-3 or TRBV12-4 and TRBJ1-5; D is undetermined. The CDR3: CASSEDQRETQHF. CDR3 DNA sequence: TGTGCCAGCAGTGAAGACCAGAGGGAGACCCAGCATTTT.